This T cell receptor beta chain was recovered during a study of T cells after yellow fever vaccination. Study details: Fractions of low cell number were prepared using SMART-Seq v4 Ultra Low Input. The study's findings and limits: Abundant bulk-population clonotypes could contaminate the FACS-sorted repertoires. It was a small share of clonotypes that appeared in both CD4 and CD8 compartments.

This clonotype was detected ten times or more. What it binds is not known. TCRdb analysed the 5' RACE reads with MiXCR anew, one entry per CDR3 protein. The table records approximately 90,000 distinct CDR3 sequences, around 5.8% of them present only once. This specimen was CD8+ T cells sorted from PBMCs, taken 10 days after the yellow fever booster vaccination. This sequence was found in a man between 18 and 29 years old who received the YFV17D yellow fever vaccine.

The DNA for the CDR3 is TGCAGCGTGGGAACCAGTGAGCAGTTCTTC. It translates to CSVGTSEQFF. The chain employs TRBV29-1 and TRBJ2-1; D is ambiguous. Looked up from germline, CDR1 is SQVTM and CDR2 is ANQGSEA. V was trimmed by 6 bases and J by 9 bases, leaving 9 bases between them. CDR3 length: 10 amino acids.